The present TCR beta chain was sequenced within a study of T cell responses to AZD1222 COVID-19 vaccine. Study summary: Analyses pooled second doses at about 4 or about 12 weeks.

Assay: immunoSEQ multiplex PCR; the TCRdb copy retains only in-frame clones and omits some. The sample has about 110,000 clones, 87% seen once; the top ten hold roughly 5.3%. The CDR3 covers 16 residues. The ends lost 2 bases at V and 8 bases at J; junction bases unmatched: 7. Germline V gene lookup returns CDR1 MNHEY and CDR2 SVGAGI. V and J are TRBV6-5 and TRBJ1-6; TRBD1 matches 9 bases. The specimen was peripheral blood, collected on day 0 of AZD1222 vaccination. This TCR derives from an adult in good health. The CDR3 region is CASSYGTGTVDSPLHF. Written as DNA, the CDR3 is TGTGCCAGCAGTTACGGGACAGGGACGGTCGATTCACCCCTCCACTTT.